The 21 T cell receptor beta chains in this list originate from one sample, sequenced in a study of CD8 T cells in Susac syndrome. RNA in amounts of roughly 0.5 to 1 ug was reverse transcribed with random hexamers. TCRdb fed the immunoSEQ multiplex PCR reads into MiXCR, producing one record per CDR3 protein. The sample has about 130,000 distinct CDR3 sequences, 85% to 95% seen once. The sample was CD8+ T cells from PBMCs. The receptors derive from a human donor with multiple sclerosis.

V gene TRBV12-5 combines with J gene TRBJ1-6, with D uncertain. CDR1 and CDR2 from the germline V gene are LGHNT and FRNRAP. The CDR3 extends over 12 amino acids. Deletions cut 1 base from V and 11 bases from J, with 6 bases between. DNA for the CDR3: TGTGCTAGTGGTTTGGCGTCCGCACCCCTCCACTTT. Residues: CASGLASAPLHF. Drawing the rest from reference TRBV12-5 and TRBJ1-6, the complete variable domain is DARVTQTPRHKVTEMGQEVTMRCQPILGHNTVFWYRQTMMQGLELLAYFRNRAPLDDSGMPKDRFSAEMPDATLATLKIQPSEPRDSAVYFCASGLASAPLHFGNGTRLTVT.

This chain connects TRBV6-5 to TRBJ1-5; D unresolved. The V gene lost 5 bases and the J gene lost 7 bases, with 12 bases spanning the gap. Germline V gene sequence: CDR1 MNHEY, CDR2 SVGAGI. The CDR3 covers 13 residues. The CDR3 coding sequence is TGTGCCAGCAGTCCCCCCGTAGGGCAGCCCCAGCATTTT. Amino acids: CASSPPVGQPQHF.

Here the CDR3 DNA reads TGTGCCAGCAGCTTAGGACAGAACACTGAAGCTTTCTTT. Amino acids: CASSLGQNTEAFF. The chain is built from TRBV19 and TRBJ1-1; possible D gene TRBD1, 5 bases. The V end lost 9 bases, the J end lost 1 base, and 12 bases lay between the germline ends. The CDR3 is 13 residues long. Germline values: CDR1 LNHDA, CDR2 SQIVND (reference sequence).

CDR3 coding DNA: TGTGCCAGCAGCGCCGACAGGCTAGACTATAATTCACCCCTCCACTTT. Translated, it gives CASSADRLDYNSPLHF. The genes are TRBV9 and TRBJ1-6; D is perhaps TRBD1 (6 bases). With 3 bases removed from V and 3 bases from J, the gap between germline ends came to 13 bases. The CDR3 is 16 residues long. Germline V gene data show CDR1 as SGDLS and CDR2 as YYNGEE.

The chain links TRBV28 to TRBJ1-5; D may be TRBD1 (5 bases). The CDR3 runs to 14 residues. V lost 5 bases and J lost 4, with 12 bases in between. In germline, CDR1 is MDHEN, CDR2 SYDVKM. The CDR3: CASSHDSGNQPQHF. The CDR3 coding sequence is TGTGCCAGCAGTCATGACAGCGGGAATCAGCCCCAGCATTTT.

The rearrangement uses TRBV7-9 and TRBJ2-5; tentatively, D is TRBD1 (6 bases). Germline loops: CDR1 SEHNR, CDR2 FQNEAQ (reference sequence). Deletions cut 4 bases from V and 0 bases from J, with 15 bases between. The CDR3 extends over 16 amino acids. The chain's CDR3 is CASSSPGTPYQETQYF. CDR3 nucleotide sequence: TGTGCCAGCAGCTCCCCCGGGACACCGTACCAAGAGACCCAGTACTTC.

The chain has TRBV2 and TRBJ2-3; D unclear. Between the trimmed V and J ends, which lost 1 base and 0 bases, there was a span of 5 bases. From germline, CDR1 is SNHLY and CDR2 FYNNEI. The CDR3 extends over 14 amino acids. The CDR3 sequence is CASSEDGSTDTQYF. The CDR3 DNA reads TGTGCCAGCAGTGAAGATGGCAGCACAGATACGCAGTATTTT.

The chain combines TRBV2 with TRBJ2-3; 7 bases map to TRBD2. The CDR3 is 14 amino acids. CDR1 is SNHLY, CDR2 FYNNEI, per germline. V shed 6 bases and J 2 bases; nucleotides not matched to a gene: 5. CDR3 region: CASRASGATDTQYF. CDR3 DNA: TGTGCCAGCAGAGCTAGCGGCGCCACAGATACGCAGTATTTT.

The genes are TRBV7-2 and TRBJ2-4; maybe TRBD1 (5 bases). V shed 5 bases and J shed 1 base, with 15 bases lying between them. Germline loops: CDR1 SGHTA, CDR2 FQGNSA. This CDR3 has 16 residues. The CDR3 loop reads CASSPVRGSAKNIQYF. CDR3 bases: TGTGCCAGCAGCCCCGTTAGGGGTTCGGCCAAAAACATTCAGTACTTC.

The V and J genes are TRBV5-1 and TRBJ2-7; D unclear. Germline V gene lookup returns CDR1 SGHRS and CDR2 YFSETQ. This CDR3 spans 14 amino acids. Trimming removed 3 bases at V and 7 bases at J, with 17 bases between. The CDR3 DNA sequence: TGCGCCAGCAGCTCCCGTTGGCTCCTACGGGAGCAGTACGTC. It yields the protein CASSSRWLLREQYV.

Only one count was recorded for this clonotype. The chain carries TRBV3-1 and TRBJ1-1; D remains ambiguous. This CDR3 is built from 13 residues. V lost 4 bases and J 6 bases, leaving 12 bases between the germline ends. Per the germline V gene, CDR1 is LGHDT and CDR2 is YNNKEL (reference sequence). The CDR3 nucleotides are TGTGCCAGCAGCCTAAACCGGGTGCCTGAAGCTTTCTTT. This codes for CASSLNRVPEAFF. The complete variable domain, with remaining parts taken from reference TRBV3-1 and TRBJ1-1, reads DTAVSQTPKYLVTQMGNDKSIKCEQNLGHDTMYWYKQDSKKFLKIMFSYNNKELIINETVPNRFSPKSPDKAHLNLHINSLELGDSAVYFCASSLNRVPEAFFGQGTRLTVV.

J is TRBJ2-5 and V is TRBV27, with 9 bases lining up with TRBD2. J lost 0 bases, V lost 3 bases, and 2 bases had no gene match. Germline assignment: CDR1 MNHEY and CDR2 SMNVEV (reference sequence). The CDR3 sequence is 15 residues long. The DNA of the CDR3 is TGTGCCAGCAGTTTGAGCGGGGGGTACCAAGAGACCCAGTACTTC. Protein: CASSLSGGYQETQYF.

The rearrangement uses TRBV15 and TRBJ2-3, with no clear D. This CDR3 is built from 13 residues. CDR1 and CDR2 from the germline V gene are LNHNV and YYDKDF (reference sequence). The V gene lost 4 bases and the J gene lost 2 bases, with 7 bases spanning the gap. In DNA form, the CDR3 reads TGTGCCACCAGCAACAGAGACACAGATACGCAGTATTTT. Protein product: CATSNRDTDTQYF. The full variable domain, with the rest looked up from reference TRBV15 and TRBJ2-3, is DAMVIQNPRYQVTQFGKPVTLSCSQTLNHNVMYWYQQKSSQAPKLLFHYYDKDFNNEADTPDNFQSRRPNTSFCFLDIRSPGLGDTAMYLCATSNRDTDTQYFGPGTRLTVL.

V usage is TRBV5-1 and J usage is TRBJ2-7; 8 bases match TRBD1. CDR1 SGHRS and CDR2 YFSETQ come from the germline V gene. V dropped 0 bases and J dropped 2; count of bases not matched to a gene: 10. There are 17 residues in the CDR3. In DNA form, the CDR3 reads TGCGCCAGCAGCTTGGCTCCGGACAGGGAACACCCCTACGAGCAGTACGTC. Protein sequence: CASSLAPDREHPYEQYV.

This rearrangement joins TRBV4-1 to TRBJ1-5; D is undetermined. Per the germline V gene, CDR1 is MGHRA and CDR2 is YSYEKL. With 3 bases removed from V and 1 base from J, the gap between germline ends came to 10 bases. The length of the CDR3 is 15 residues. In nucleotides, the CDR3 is TGCGCCAGCAGCCAGCGTTACATGAGCAATCAGCCCCAGCATTTT. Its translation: CASSQRYMSNQPQHF.

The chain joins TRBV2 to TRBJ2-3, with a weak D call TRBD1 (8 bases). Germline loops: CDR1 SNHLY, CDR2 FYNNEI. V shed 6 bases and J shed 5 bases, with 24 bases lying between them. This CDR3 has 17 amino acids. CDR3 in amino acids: CASSFSNRGKREDTQYF. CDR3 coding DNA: TGTGCCAGCAGCTTCTCGAACAGGGGGAAGCGGGAAGATACGCAGTATTTT.

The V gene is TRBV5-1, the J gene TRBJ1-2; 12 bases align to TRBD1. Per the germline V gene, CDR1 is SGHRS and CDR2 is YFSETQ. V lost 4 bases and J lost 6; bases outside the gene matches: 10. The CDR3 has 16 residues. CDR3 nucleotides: TGCGCCAGCAGCAGAGTCCCGGGACAGGGGGCGGATGGCTACACCTTC. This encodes CASSRVPGQGADGYTF. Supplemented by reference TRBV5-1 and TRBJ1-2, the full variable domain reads KAGVTQTPRYLIKTRGQQVTLSCSPISGHRSVSWYQQTPGQGLQFLFEYFSETQRNKGNFPGRFSGRQFSNSRSEMNVSTLELGDSALYLCASSRVPGQGADGYTFGSGTRLTVV.

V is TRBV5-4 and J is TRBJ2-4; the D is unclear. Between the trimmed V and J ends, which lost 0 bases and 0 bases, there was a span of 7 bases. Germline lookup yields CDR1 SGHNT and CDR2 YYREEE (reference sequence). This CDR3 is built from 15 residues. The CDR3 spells CASSLGVIAKNIQYF. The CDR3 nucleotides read TGTGCCAGCAGCTTGGGCGTAATAGCCAAAAACATTCAGTACTTC.

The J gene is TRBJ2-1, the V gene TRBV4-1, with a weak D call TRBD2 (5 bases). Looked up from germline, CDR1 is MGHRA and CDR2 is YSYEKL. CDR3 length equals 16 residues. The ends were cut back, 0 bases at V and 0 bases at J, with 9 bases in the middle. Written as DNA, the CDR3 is TGCGCCAGCAGCCAAGAAGGACTGCCCTCCTACAATGAGCAGTTCTTC. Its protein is CASSQEGLPSYNEQFF.

The CDR3 loop reads CASSPQGVGNYGYTF. The CDR3 DNA reads as TGTGCCAGCAGCCCTCAGGGAGTGGGGAACTATGGCTACACCTTC. V gene TRBV14 combines with J gene TRBJ1-2; TRBD1 might be the D (5 bases). The V end lost 4 bases, the J end lost 2 bases, and 14 bases lay between the germline ends. Germline CDR1 SGHDN, CDR2 FVKESK. This CDR3 has 15 amino acids.

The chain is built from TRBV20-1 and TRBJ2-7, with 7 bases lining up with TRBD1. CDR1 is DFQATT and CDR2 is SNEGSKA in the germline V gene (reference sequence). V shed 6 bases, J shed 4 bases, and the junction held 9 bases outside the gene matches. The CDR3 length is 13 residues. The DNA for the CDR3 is TGCAGTGCGACCGGGACAGATGAATACGAGCAGTACGTC. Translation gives CSATGTDEYEQYV.